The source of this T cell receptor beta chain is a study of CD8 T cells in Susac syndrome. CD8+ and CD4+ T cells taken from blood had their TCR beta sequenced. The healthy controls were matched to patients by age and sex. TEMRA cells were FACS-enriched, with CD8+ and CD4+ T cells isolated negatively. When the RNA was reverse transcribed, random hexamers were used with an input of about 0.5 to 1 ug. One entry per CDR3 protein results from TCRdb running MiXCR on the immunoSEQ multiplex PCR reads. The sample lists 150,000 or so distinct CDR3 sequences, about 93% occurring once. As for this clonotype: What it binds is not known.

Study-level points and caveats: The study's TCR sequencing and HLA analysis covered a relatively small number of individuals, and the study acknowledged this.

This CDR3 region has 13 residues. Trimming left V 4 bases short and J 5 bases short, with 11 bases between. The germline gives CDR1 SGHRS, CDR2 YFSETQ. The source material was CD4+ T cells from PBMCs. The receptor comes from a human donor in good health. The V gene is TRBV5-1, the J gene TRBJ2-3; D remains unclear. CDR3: CASSPDLRDTQYF. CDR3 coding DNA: TGCGCCAGCAGCCCGGACCTCAGAGATACGCAGTATTTT.